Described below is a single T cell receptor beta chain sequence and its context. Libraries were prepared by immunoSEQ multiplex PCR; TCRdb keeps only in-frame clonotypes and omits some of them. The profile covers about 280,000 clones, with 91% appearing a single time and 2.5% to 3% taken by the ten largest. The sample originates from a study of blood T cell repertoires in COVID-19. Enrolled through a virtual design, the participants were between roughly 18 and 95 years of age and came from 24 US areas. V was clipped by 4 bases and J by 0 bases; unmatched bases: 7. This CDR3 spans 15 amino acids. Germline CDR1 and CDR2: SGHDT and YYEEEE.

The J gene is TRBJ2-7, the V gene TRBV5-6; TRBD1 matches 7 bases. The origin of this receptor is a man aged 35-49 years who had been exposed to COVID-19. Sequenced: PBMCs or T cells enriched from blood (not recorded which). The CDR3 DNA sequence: TGTGCCAGCAGCCAAAGGGACAGCCTCTCCTACGAGCAGTACTTC. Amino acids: CASSQRDSLSYEQYF.